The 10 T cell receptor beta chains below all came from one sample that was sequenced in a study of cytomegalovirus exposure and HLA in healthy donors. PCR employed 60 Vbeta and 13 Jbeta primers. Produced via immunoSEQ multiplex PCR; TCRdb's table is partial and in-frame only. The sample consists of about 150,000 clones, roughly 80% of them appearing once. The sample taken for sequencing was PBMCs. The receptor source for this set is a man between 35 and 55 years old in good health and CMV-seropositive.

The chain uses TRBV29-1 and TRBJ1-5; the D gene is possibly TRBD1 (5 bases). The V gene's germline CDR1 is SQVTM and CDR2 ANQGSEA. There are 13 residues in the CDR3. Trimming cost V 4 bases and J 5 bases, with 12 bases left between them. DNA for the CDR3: TGCAGCGTTGCCCAGGGAGGAGATCAGCCCCAGCATTTT. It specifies CSVAQGGDQPQHF.

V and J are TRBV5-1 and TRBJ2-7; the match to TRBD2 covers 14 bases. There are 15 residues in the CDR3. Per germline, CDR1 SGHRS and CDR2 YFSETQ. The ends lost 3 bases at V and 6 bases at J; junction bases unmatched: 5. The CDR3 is CASSSGLAGGGEQYF. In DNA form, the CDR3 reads TGCGCCAGCAGCTCCGGACTAGCGGGAGGCGGCGAGCAGTACTTC.

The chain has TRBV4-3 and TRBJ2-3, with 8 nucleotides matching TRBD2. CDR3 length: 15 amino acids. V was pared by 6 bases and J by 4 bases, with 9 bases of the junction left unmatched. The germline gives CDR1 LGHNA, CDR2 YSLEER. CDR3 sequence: CASSLAGTFADTQYF. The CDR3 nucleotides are TGCGCCAGCAGTTTAGCGGGAACGTTCGCAGATACGCAGTATTTT.

DNA for the CDR3: TGTGCCAGCAACACGAACGTCCCAGATACGCAGTATTTT. Encoded protein: CASNTNVPDTQYF. The chain joins TRBV5-4 to TRBJ2-3; no clear D gene. The CDR3 is 13 amino acids. V lost 6 bases to trimming and J lost 4 bases, with 12 bases between them. Germline CDR1 is SGHNT and CDR2 is YYREEE (reference sequence).

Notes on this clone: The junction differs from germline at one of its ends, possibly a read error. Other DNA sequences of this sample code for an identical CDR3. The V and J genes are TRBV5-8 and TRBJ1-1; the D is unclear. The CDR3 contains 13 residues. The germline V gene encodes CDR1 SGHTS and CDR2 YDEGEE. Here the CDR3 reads CASSLSLNTEAFF. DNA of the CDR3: TGTGCTAGCAGCCTTAGTCTGAACACTGAAGCTTTCTTT.

DNA of the CDR3: TGTGCCAGCAGCCAAGAGCCTCGCGGGTACAATGAGCAGTTCTTC. Its protein is CASSQEPRGYNEQFF. The gene calls are TRBV14 and TRBJ2-1; the D gene is possibly TRBD2 (5 bases). The germline gives CDR1 SGHDN, CDR2 FVKESK. The CDR3 spans 15 residues. Deletions cut 0 bases from V and 4 bases from J, with 10 bases between.

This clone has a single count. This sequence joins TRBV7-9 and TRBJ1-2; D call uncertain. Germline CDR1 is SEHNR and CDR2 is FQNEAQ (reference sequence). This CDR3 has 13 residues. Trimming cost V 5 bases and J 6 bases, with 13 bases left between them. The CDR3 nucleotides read TGTGCCAGCAGCGCCAGAGGGCAGGATGGCTACACCTTC. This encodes CASSARGQDGYTF. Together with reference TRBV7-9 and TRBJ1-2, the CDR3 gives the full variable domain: DTGVSQNPRHKITKRGQNVTFRCDPISEHNRLYWYRQTLGQGPEFLTYFQNEAQLEKSRLLSDRFSAERPKGSFSTLEIQRTEQGDSAMYLCASSARGQDGYTFGSGTRLTVV.

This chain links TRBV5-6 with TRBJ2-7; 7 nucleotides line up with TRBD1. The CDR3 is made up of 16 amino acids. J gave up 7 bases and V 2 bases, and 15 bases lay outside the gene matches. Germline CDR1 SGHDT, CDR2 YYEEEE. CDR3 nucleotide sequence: TGTGCCAGCAGCTTTCCACCTTATGAGGGGGCGCAAGAGCAGTACTTC. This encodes CASSFPPYEGAQEQYF.

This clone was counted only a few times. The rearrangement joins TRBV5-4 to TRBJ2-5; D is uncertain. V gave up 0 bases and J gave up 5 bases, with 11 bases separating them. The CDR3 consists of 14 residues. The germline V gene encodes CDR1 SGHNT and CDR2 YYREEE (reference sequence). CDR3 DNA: TGTGCCAGCAGCTTGGAGAGTAGCAGCGAGACCCAGTACTTC. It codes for CASSLESSSETQYF. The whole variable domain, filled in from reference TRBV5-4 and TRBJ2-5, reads ETGVTQSPTHLIKTRGQQVTLRCSSQSGHNTVSWYQQALGQGPQFIFQYYREEENGRGNFPPRFSGLQFPNYSSELNVNALELDDSALYLCASSLESSSETQYFGPGTRLLVL.

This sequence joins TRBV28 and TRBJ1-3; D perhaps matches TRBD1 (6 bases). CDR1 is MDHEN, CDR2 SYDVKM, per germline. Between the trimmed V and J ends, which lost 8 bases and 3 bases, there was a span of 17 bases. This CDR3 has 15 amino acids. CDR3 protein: CASAVPGAGGNTIYF. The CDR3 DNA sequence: TGTGCCAGCGCGGTGCCAGGGGCGGGTGGAAACACCATATATTTT.